This TCR beta chain was recovered during a study of T cells after yellow fever vaccination. Via MiXCR, TCRdb re-called the 5' RACE reads, giving one row per CDR3 protein. The sample holds around 230,000 distinct CDR3 sequences, 5.5% to 8.5% seen once. Concerning this clonotype itself: What it binds is unknown.

Study observations and caveats: It was a small share of clonotypes that appeared in both CD4 and CD8 compartments.

The V gene end was trimmed by 1 base and the J gene end by 1 base; junction bases not matched to a gene: 7. This CDR3 has 15 amino acids. CDR1 and CDR2 (germline): DFQATT, SNEGSKA (reference sequence). The clonotype was recovered from a man aged 25 to 40 who received the YFV17D yellow fever vaccine. The sample was CD4+ T cells sorted from PBMCs, taken on the day of the yellow fever booster vaccination. V usage is TRBV20-1 and J usage is TRBJ2-7, with TRBD2 matching 7 bases. CDR3 DNA: TGCAGTGCTAGAGCTCGGGGAGGGCCATCCTACGAGCAGTACTTC. Translated, it gives CSARARGGPSYEQYF.